The rows below give T cell receptor beta chains drawn from one sample of a study of T-cell reconstitution after alpha-beta-depleted transplantation in children. TCRdb redid the calling of the PCR reads with MiXCR, one entry per CDR3 protein. The data show around 960,000 distinct CDR3 sequences, with roughly 29% seen just once and approximately 30% held by the top ten. This material consisted of PBMCs, mostly from graft donor cells, taken 360 days after TCRalphabeta/CD19-depleted stem cell transplant. The origin of the receptors is a boy under two years old who had a stem cell transplant for SCID, so the T cells may come from the graft donor. The CDR3 runs from the conserved cysteine through the conserved F or W. Fields, in order: J gene, clone size, D gene, V gene, CDR3 DNA, CDR3 protein. The D gene is left open where the match is weak. Clone size is stated in some rows and not others, as once, few, many or a class when expanded.

J: TRBJ2-7; size: once; D: -; V: TRBV2; DNA: TGTGCCAGCAGATCGCCCAGGGGAAGCTCCTACGAGCAGTACTTC; CDR3: CASRSPRGSSYEQYF
J: TRBJ2-7; size: -; D: -; V: TRBV5-1; DNA: TGCGCCAGCAGCCCCGTGTCTGCAGGGAAGGACGAGCAGTACTTC; CDR3: CASSPVSAGKDEQYF
J: TRBJ1-1; size: few; D: -; V: TRBV28; DNA: TGTGCCAGCGAGGTGAACACTGAAGCTTTCTTT; CDR3: CASEVNTEAFF
J: TRBJ1-5; size: few; D: TRBD1; V: TRBV4-2; DNA: TGTGCCAGCAGCCAAGGGGACAGGGATCAGCCCCAGCATTTT; CDR3: CASSQGDRDQPQHF
J: TRBJ2-1; size: few; D: -; V: TRBV28; DNA: TGTGCCATCCTTAGGGGGGCACCCTACAATGAGCAGTTCTTC; CDR3: CAILRGAPYNEQFF
J: TRBJ2-3; size: -; D: -; V: TRBV9; DNA: TGTGCCAGCAGCGTAGTGGGGGTTCGTACAGATACGCAGTATTTT; CDR3: CASSVVGVRTDTQYF
J: TRBJ1-2; size: few; D: -; V: TRBV5-1; DNA: TGCGCCAGCAGCTTGGGGGACAAAAGCTATGGCTACACCTTC; CDR3: CASSLGDKSYGYTF
J: TRBJ2-5; size: -; D: -; V: TRBV9; DNA: TGTGCCAGCAGCGTAGCCCCAGGGGCCGAGACCCAGTACTTC; CDR3: CASSVAPGAETQYF
J: TRBJ2-3; size: few; D: -; V: TRBV6-2/TRBV6-3; DNA: TGTGCCAGCAGTCCCACCTTGGGCACCACAGATACGCAGTATTTT; CDR3: CASSPTLGTTDTQYF
J: TRBJ2-7; size: many; D: TRBD1; V: TRBV28; DNA: TGTGCCAGCAGTTTAGGGACAGGGGAGCAGTACTTC; CDR3: CASSLGTGEQYF
J: TRBJ1-5; size: few; D: -; V: TRBV15; DNA: TGTGCCACCAGCAGAGACAGACGCAATCAGCCCCAGCATTTT; CDR3: CATSRDRRNQPQHF
J: TRBJ2-1; size: -; D: -; V: TRBV2; DNA: TGTGCCAGCGTACAGGGCAATGAGCAGTTCTTC; CDR3: CASVQGNEQFF
J: TRBJ2-7; size: few; D: -; V: TRBV20-1; DNA: TGCAGTGCAAACAGGAACCTACAAACTGACGAGCAGTACTTC; CDR3: CSANRNLQTDEQYF
J: TRBJ2-1; size: -; D: TRBD2; V: TRBV4-2; DNA: TGTGCCAGCGGCCCCAGGACTAGCGGGACATACAATGAGCAGTTCTTC; CDR3: CASGPRTSGTYNEQFF
J: TRBJ2-7; size: -; D: -; V: TRBV3-1; DNA: TGTGCCGTCCGGGACTCAAGCTCCTACGAGCAGTACTTC; CDR3: CAVRDSSSYEQYF
J: TRBJ1-1; size: many; D: -; V: TRBV19; DNA: TGTGCCAGTACCCCGCCTGCGAACACTGAAGCTTTCTTT; CDR3: CASTPPANTEAFF
J: TRBJ2-7; size: many; D: -; V: TRBV24-1; DNA: TGTGCCACCTTCCTAATAGGCTCTGCCTACGAGCAGTACTTC; CDR3: CATFLIGSAYEQYF
J: TRBJ2-7; size: once; D: TRBD1; V: TRBV6-2/TRBV6-3; DNA: TGTGCCAGCAGTTACCGGGACAGGGGGTATGGCGAGCAGTACTTC; CDR3: CASSYRDRGYGEQYF
J: TRBJ2-2; size: -; D: -; V: TRBV9; DNA: TGTGCCAGCAGCCCCTTTGTCGCGAACACCGGGGAGCTGTTTTTT; CDR3: CASSPFVANTGELFF
J: TRBJ2-7; size: -; D: -; V: TRBV5-1; DNA: TGCGCCAGCAGCCAGGGGGGCGGGACAAGGCACGGCGAGCAGTACTTC; CDR3: CASSQGGGTRHGEQYF
J: TRBJ2-2; size: -; D: TRBD1; V: TRBV7-2; DNA: TGTGCCAGCAGCTTACAGGACAGGGGGAACACCGGGGAGCTGTTTTTT; CDR3: CASSLQDRGNTGELFF
J: TRBJ2-1; size: -; D: -; V: TRBV7-3; DNA: TGTGCCAGCAGCTTACCCCCAGCAAAGAGCTCCTACAATGAGCAGTTCTTC; CDR3: CASSLPPAKSSYNEQFF
J: TRBJ2-7; size: -; D: -; V: TRBV27; DNA: TGTGCCAGCAGTTTATCCGGGGTGTGGGAGCAGTACTTC; CDR3: CASSLSGVWEQYF
J: TRBJ2-1; size: few; D: -; V: TRBV9; DNA: TGTGCCAGCAGCGTACAGGGGTTAGAAAATGAGCAGTTCTTC; CDR3: CASSVQGLENEQFF
J: TRBJ2-5; size: -; D: -; V: TRBV7-2; DNA: TGTGCCAGCAGCTTACGGGGTTGGGAGCGGGAGACCCAGTACTTC; CDR3: CASSLRGWERETQYF
J: TRBJ2-3; size: -; D: TRBD1; V: TRBV5-1; DNA: TGCGCCAGCAGCTGGGACAGGGCTAGGGATACGCAGTATTTT; CDR3: CASSWDRARDTQYF
J: TRBJ2-3; size: -; D: -; V: TRBV9; DNA: TGTGCCAGCAGCGTAGGCCTAGCGTGGGCCCTGAGCACAGATACGCAGTATTTT; CDR3: CASSVGLAWALSTDTQYF
J: TRBJ2-1; size: -; D: -; V: TRBV6-6; DNA: TGTGCCAGCATGGTTGAGGGCTACAATGAGCAGTTCTTC; CDR3: CASMVEGYNEQFF
J: TRBJ2-1; size: -; D: TRBD1; V: TRBV3-1; DNA: TGTGCCAGCAGCCAAGATCCCCGGGACAGGGGATTTGGTGAGCAGTTCTTC; CDR3: CASSQDPRDRGFGEQFF
J: TRBJ2-1; size: few; D: -; V: TRBV6-6; DNA: TGTGCCAGCAGTTACTCAACTGGCAATGAGCAGTTCTTC; CDR3: CASSYSTGNEQFF
J: TRBJ2-1; size: -; D: -; V: TRBV20-1; DNA: TGCAGTGCTACCCCCATCGAGAGGGCTGGTCTCTACAATGAGCAGTTCTTC; CDR3: CSATPIERAGLYNEQFF
J: TRBJ2-7; size: -; D: TRBD1; V: TRBV6-1; DNA: TGTGCCAGCAGTGAAGCCGGGACAGAGGCCTACGAGCAGTACTTC; CDR3: CASSEAGTEAYEQYF
J: TRBJ1-5; size: -; D: -; V: TRBV12-3/TRBV12-4; DNA: TGTGCCAGCAGTTTAGCGCACGGGCCGCATCAGCCCCAGCATTTT; CDR3: CASSLAHGPHQPQHF
J: TRBJ2-2; size: -; D: -; V: TRBV15; DNA: TGTGCCACCAGCGCGGGGGCGATCACCGGGGAGCTGTTTTTT; CDR3: CATSAGAITGELFF
J: TRBJ2-7; size: -; D: -; V: TRBV29-1; DNA: TGCAGCGTTGATCGGACAGGAGCGGGGGAGCAGTACTTC; CDR3: CSVDRTGAGEQYF
J: TRBJ2-7; size: few; D: -; V: TRBV28; DNA: TGTGCCAGCAGTTTATACCCGGCCACGCTCTCCTACGAGCAGTACTTC; CDR3: CASSLYPATLSYEQYF
J: TRBJ2-1; size: -; D: -; V: TRBV20-1; DNA: TGCAGTGCTAGATTCAGCCGCTACAATGAGCAGTTCTTC; CDR3: CSARFSRYNEQFF
J: TRBJ1-5; size: -; D: TRBD1; V: TRBV4-2; DNA: TGTGCCAGCAGCCACCTCGACAGGGGTGGTGAGCCCCAGCATTTT; CDR3: CASSHLDRGGEPQHF
J: TRBJ1-6; size: few; D: -; V: TRBV6-2/TRBV6-3; DNA: TGTGCCAGCAGTTACTTGGTAAATTCACCCCTCCACTTT; CDR3: CASSYLVNSPLHF
J: TRBJ2-7; size: few; D: TRBD1; V: TRBV28; DNA: TGTGCCAGCAGTTCCCCCGGCACAGGGGACCACGAGCAGTACTTC; CDR3: CASSSPGTGDHEQYF
J: TRBJ2-1; size: -; D: TRBD1; V: TRBV5-6; DNA: TGTGCCAGCAGCTTGGTTGGACAGGTGGGTAATGAGCAGTTCTTC; CDR3: CASSLVGQVGNEQFF
J: TRBJ2-4; size: few; D: -; V: TRBV10-1; DNA: TGCGCCAGCTCTCCTGGACTACAAAACATTCAGTACTTC; CDR3: CASSPGLQNIQYF
J: TRBJ1-1; size: few; D: -; V: TRBV4-3; DNA: TGCGCCAGCAGCCCCAAAAGACTCGGTCTTGGGAACACTGAAGCTTTCTTT; CDR3: CASSPKRLGLGNTEAFF
J: TRBJ1-1; size: -; D: TRBD1; V: TRBV4-2; DNA: TGTGCCAGCAGCCAGGGACTACAGGGGATGAACACTGAAGCTTTCTTT; CDR3: CASSQGLQGMNTEAFF
J: TRBJ2-1; size: few; D: -; V: TRBV6-2/TRBV6-3; DNA: TGTGCCAGCAGTTACATAGTGGGGATCTACAATGAGCAGTTCTTC; CDR3: CASSYIVGIYNEQFF
J: TRBJ2-2; size: -; D: -; V: TRBV29-1; DNA: TGCAGCGTTTCAGGGAGCACCGGGGAGCTGTTTTTT; CDR3: CSVSGSTGELFF
J: TRBJ2-7; size: few; D: -; V: TRBV5-1; DNA: TGCGCCAGCAGCTTGAGTCTGGGACTTAGCTCCTACGAGCAGTACTTC; CDR3: CASSLSLGLSSYEQYF
J: TRBJ2-1; size: few; D: TRBD2; V: TRBV20-1; DNA: TGCAGTGCTTCCCCCGGGACTATGATCCCGAGGCAGTTCTTC; CDR3: CSASPGTMIPRQFF
J: TRBJ2-3; size: few; D: -; V: TRBV10-3; DNA: TGTGCCATCAGTGAGGGGCCGCCAGATACGCAGTATTTT; CDR3: CAISEGPPDTQYF
J: TRBJ2-2; size: -; D: -; V: TRBV24-1; DNA: TGTGCCACCAGTGATCGGGTGGGGAGAACCCGGGAGCTGTTTTTT; CDR3: CATSDRVGRTRELFF
J: TRBJ2-7; size: few; D: TRBD1; V: TRBV28; DNA: TGTGCCAGCAGCTACGACAGGGAAGGGGACGAGCAGTACTTC; CDR3: CASSYDREGDEQYF
J: TRBJ2-2; size: few; D: -; V: TRBV7-9; DNA: TGTGCCAGCAGCTTGAGGGTTACTGCGAACACCGGGGAGCTGTTTTTT; CDR3: CASSLRVTANTGELFF
J: TRBJ2-4; size: few; D: -; V: TRBV15; DNA: TGTGCCACCAGCAGAGATCCGGGTATAGCCAAAAACATTCAGTACTTC; CDR3: CATSRDPGIAKNIQYF
J: TRBJ1-2; size: few; D: -; V: TRBV28; DNA: TGTGCCAGCAGTTTAATAGGGTTGCTCTATGGCTACACCTTC; CDR3: CASSLIGLLYGYTF
J: TRBJ2-5; size: -; D: -; V: TRBV12-3/TRBV12-4; DNA: TGTGCCAGCAGTTTTCGGGCTAGCTACCTCCAAGAGACCCAGTACTTC; CDR3: CASSFRASYLQETQYF
J: TRBJ2-7; size: few; D: TRBD1; V: TRBV18; DNA: TGTGCCAGCTCGTTTGCCGGGACAGGGACCTCCTACGAGCAGTACTTC; CDR3: CASSFAGTGTSYEQYF
J: TRBJ2-1; size: -; D: -; V: TRBV18; DNA: TGTGCCAGCTCACCCTTGGCCCCGGGGGGCGTATGGAATGAGCAGTTCTTC; CDR3: CASSPLAPGGVWNEQFF
J: TRBJ2-3; size: -; D: -; V: TRBV5-5; DNA: TGTGCCAGCAGCTTTTTCAGGGGTAGCACAGATACGCAGTATTTT; CDR3: CASSFFRGSTDTQYF